Shown below are 21 T cell receptor beta chains from a single sample sequenced in a study of T cell responses to AZD1222 COVID-19 vaccine. Measured with immunoSEQ multiplex PCR; TCRdb has only the in-frame clones, and not every one. The table shows around 140,000 clones, with 80% to 95% occurring only once. The source was peripheral blood, collected on day 0 of MenACWY control vaccination. Receptor source: an adult in good health.

This clone was found many times. The chain couples TRBV7-3 to TRBJ2-2, with D maybe TRBD1 (6 bases). The germline V gene encodes CDR1 SGHTA and CDR2 FQGTGA. The CDR3 loop spans 14 amino acids. V lost 6 bases, J lost 4 bases, and 12 bases lay in between. The CDR3 coding sequence is TGTGCCAGCAGGATGGGGGCGGGCACCGGGGAGCTGTTTTTT. Protein: CASRMGAGTGELFF.

The chain combines TRBV2 with TRBJ1-4, with D possibly matching TRBD1 (6 bases). The CDR3 is 15 residues long. The ends were cut back, 6 bases at V and 10 bases at J, with 21 bases in the middle. Germline V lookup: CDR1 SNHLY, CDR2 FYNNEI. The CDR3 nucleotides read TGTGCCAGCAGGGGCCGGGACACCCTTCGGGGAAAACTGTTTTTT. This translates into CASRGRDTLRGKLFF.

The rearrangement uses TRBV27 and TRBJ1-2; D perhaps matches TRBD1 (6 bases). The CDR3 runs to 14 residues. CDR1 is MNHEY, CDR2 SMNVEV, per germline (reference sequence). V lost 6 bases and J 0 bases, leaving 11 bases between the germline ends. The CDR3 here is CASRRTATNYGYTF. The CDR3, as DNA: TGTGCCAGCAGAAGGACAGCAACTAACTATGGCTACACCTTC.

This clone was recorded only once. This rearrangement joins TRBV11-2 to TRBJ1-1; TRBD1 might be the D (5 bases). Germline loops: CDR1 SGHAT, CDR2 FQNNGV. CDR3 length: 16 residues. With 1 base removed from V and 0 bases from J, the gap between germline ends came to 12 bases. The chain's CDR3 is CASSLVTGTMNTEAFF. As DNA, the CDR3 is TGTGCCAGCAGCTTAGTAACGGGGACCATGAACACTGAAGCTTTCTTT.

This rearrangement joins TRBV10-2 to TRBJ2-7; no clear D gene. Germline V gene sequence: CDR1 WSHSY, CDR2 SAAADI. This CDR3 is 13 amino acids long. V lost 2 bases, J lost 6 bases, and 11 bases lay in between. The CDR3 region has the DNA TGCGCCAGCAGTGAGCGACTTCTGACCGAGCAGTACTTC. Its translation is CASSERLLTEQYF.

The chain combines TRBV7-2 with TRBJ2-3, with D maybe TRBD2 (5 bases). V shed 4 bases and J shed 4 bases, with 9 bases lying between them. In germline, CDR1 is SGHTA, CDR2 FQGNSA. CDR3 length: 13 residues. The CDR3 region is CASSSSFSDTQYF. CDR3 DNA sequence: TGTGCCAGCAGCTCTAGCTTCTCAGATACGCAGTATTTT.

CDR3 sequence: CASSLGRTPTDTQYF. DNA of the CDR3: TGTGCCAGCAGCTTAGGGCGGACACCCACAGATACGCAGTATTTT. V gene TRBV7-2 combines with J gene TRBJ2-3; D is possibly TRBD1 (5 bases). Trimming removed 1 base at V and 2 bases at J, with 10 bases between. The CDR3 covers 15 residues. The V gene's germline CDR1 is SGHTA and CDR2 FQGNSA.

The chain carries TRBV5-4 and TRBJ1-1, with D perhaps TRBD1 (6 bases). The germline gives CDR1 SGHNT, CDR2 YYREEE (reference sequence). This CDR3 has 15 residues. The ends were cut back, 1 base at V and 1 base at J, with 11 bases in the middle. The CDR3 here is CASSLIGQQNTEAFF. CDR3 DNA: TGTGCCAGCAGCTTGATAGGACAGCAGAACACTGAAGCTTTCTTT.

This clone has more than one count but fewer than ten. CDR3 DNA sequence: TGTGCCACAGCTAGCGGGCCCTCCTACGAGCAGTACTTC. Protein product: CATASGPSYEQYF. The rearrangement uses TRBV12-3 or TRBV12-4 and TRBJ2-7; TRBD2 matches 8 bases. Losses at the gene ends were 10 bases for V and 0 bases for J; bases not matched to a gene: 5. There are 13 residues in the CDR3.

The rearrangement links TRBV6-5 to TRBJ2-2; TRBD1 matches at 7 bases. J was trimmed by 6 bases and V by 6 bases; bases with no gene match: 7. The CDR3 length is 14 residues. Germline V gene sequence: CDR1 MNHEY, CDR2 SVGAGI. The CDR3: CASRRTGTAGELFF. CDR3 bases: TGTGCCAGCAGGAGGACAGGCACTGCCGGGGAGCTGTTTTTT.

The chain joins TRBV15 to TRBJ1-2, with D uncertain. From germline, CDR1 is LNHNV and CDR2 YYDKDF (reference sequence). With 0 bases removed from V and 0 bases from J, the gap between germline ends came to 5 bases. This CDR3 contains 14 residues. CDR3 protein: CATSRDRANYGYTF. CDR3 nucleotide sequence: TGTGCCACCAGCAGAGATAGGGCTAACTATGGCTACACCTTC.

The chain links TRBV2 to TRBJ1-4; no clear D gene. There are 16 residues in the CDR3. Germline V gene data show CDR1 as SNHLY and CDR2 as FYNNEI. V was trimmed by 2 bases and J by 0 bases, leaving 10 bases between them. The CDR3 DNA follows: TGTGCCAGCAGTGAATTGGTCCTCTCAACTAATGAAAAACTGTTTTTT. Translated: CASSELVLSTNEKLFF.

This rearrangement joins TRBV3-1 (or the pseudogene TRBV3-2) to TRBJ1-2; D is perhaps TRBD1 (6 bases). The CDR3 has 16 residues. Germline V CDR1 and CDR2: LGHDT, YNNKEL (reference sequence). Between the trimmed V and J ends, which lost 4 bases and 5 bases, there was a span of 20 bases. The CDR3 region is CASSLGEGGIRYGYTF. The DNA for the CDR3 is TGTGCCAGCAGCCTTGGGGAGGGGGGCATTCGGTATGGCTACACCTTC.

The gene calls are TRBV6-2 or TRBV6-3 and TRBJ2-7, with D unclear. The CDR3 runs to 12 residues. Trimming removed 6 bases at V and 2 bases at J, with 8 bases between. CDR1 and CDR2 from the germline V gene are MNHEY and SVGEGT. DNA of the CDR3: TGTGCCAGCAGCCCAGTTGCCTACGAGCAGTACTTC. This gives the protein CASSPVAYEQYF.

Here the CDR3 DNA reads TGTGCCAGTAGTAAAGTCCCAGGGGCGAGAGGGAACACTGAAGCTTTCTTT. Protein: CASSKVPGARGNTEAFF. V is TRBV19 and J is TRBJ1-1, with D possibly being TRBD1 (6 bases). Germline V gives CDR1 LNHDA, CDR2 SQIVND (reference sequence). This CDR3 region has 17 residues. The germline V and J ends were trimmed by 4 bases and 1 base, with 19 bases remaining between them.

V and J are TRBV3-1 (or the pseudogene TRBV3-2) and TRBJ1-4; 7 bases align to TRBD1. V lost 5 bases to trimming and J lost 0 bases; unmatched junction nucleotides: 9. The CDR3 runs 17 residues. The germline V gene has CDR1 LGHDT and CDR2 YNNKEL (reference sequence). The CDR3 region has the DNA TGTGCCAGCAGCGGCCGGGACAGACTTGCAACTAATGAAAAACTGTTTTTT. This codes for CASSGRDRLATNEKLFF.

This sequence joins TRBV3-1 (or the pseudogene TRBV3-2) and TRBJ2-1; D remains unclear. The V end lost 2 bases, the J end lost 6 bases, and 14 bases lay between the germline ends. Germline-derived CDR1 and CDR2 are LGHDT and YNNKEL (reference sequence). CDR3 length: 15 residues. The DNA of the CDR3 is TGTGCCAGCAGCCAACGGAGTGTAGGTTTCAATGAGCAGTTCTTC. Its translation: CASSQRSVGFNEQFF.

The chain employs TRBV2 and TRBJ1-3; TRBD1 aligns across 7 bases. The CDR3 is 17 residues long. Germline values: CDR1 SNHLY, CDR2 FYNNEI. Losses at the gene ends were 4 bases for V and 0 bases for J; bases not matched to a gene: 9. The chain's CDR3 is CASSVSGGASSGNTIYF. CDR3 sequence (DNA): TGTGCCAGCAGTGTTTCAGGGGGGGCTTCCTCTGGAAACACCATATATTTT. The complete variable domain, with remaining parts taken from reference TRBV2 and TRBJ1-3, reads EPEVTQTPSHQVTQMGQEVILRCVPISNHLYFYWYRQILGQKVEFLVSFYNNEISEKSEIFDDQFSVERPDGSNFTLKIRSTKLEDSAMYFCASSVSGGASSGNTIYFGEGSWLTVV.

This chain joins TRBV7-9 and TRBJ1-3, with 10 bases fitting TRBD1. Trimming took 4 bases from V and 8 from J; bases not matched to a gene: 11. Germline CDR1 reads SEHNR; CDR2 reads FQNEAQ (reference sequence). This CDR3 contains 16 residues. The CDR3 is CASSSGTGDSRDTIYF. The CDR3 region has the DNA TGTGCCAGCAGCTCCGGGACAGGGGACAGCAGGGACACCATATATTTT.

The chain has TRBV5-8 and TRBJ2-7; TRBD2 might be the D (5 bases). Germline V CDR1 and CDR2: SGHTS, YDEGEE. Deletions cut 2 bases from V and 3 bases from J, with 9 bases between. This CDR3 contains 13 residues. CDR3 region: CASSLASNYEQYF. For the CDR3, the DNA is TGTGCCAGCAGCTTAGCTAGCAACTACGAGCAGTACTTC.

V usage is TRBV7-2 and J usage is TRBJ1-1; D not resolved. Germline V gene lookup returns CDR1 SGHTA and CDR2 FQGNSA. The V and J ends lost 0 bases and 5 bases respectively, with 10 bases between them. The CDR3 consists of 14 residues. The CDR3, as DNA: TGTGCCAGCAGCTTAGCACTCTTGGGAACTGAAGCTTTCTTT. Protein: CASSLALLGTEAFF. Supplemented by reference TRBV7-2 and TRBJ1-1, the full variable domain reads GAGVSQSPSNKVTEKGKDVELRCDPISGHTALYWYRQSLGQGLEFLIYFQGNSAPDKSGLPSDRFSAERTGGSVSTLTIQRTQQEDSAVYLCASSLALLGTEAFFGQGTRLTVV.